This T cell receptor (beta chain) stems from a study of T cell responses to AZD1222 COVID-19 vaccine. The CDR3 runs to 14 residues. V was pared by 3 bases and J by 2 bases, with 10 bases between. Per germline, CDR1 MDHEN and CDR2 SYDVKM. Profiled with immunoSEQ multiplex PCR; TCRdb holds only in-frame clones, not every one. The sample consists of around 120,000 clones, 86% of them appearing once. The V gene is TRBV28, the J gene TRBJ1-2; D might be TRBD1 (6 bases). This TCR derives from an adult who received the AZD1222 COVID-19 vaccine. Sequenced material: peripheral blood, taken 28 days after the second AZD1222 dose. The CDR3 region is CASSFAGANYGYTF. Written as DNA, the CDR3 is TGTGCCAGCAGTTTTGCGGGGGCCAACTATGGCTACACCTTC.